This entry features one T cell receptor beta chain sequence. The antigen remains undetermined. The PCR was carried out with 60 Vbeta primers and 13 Jbeta primers. Sequencing was performed with immunoSEQ multiplex PCR; in TCRdb, only in-frame clones are kept and a portion is missing. The top ten clones hold just over 1.4% of a sample with a few hundred thousand clones, about 83% of them seen once. The V and J ends lost 7 bases and 2 bases, in that order; junction bases with no gene match: 7. CDR1 is MDHEN and CDR2 is SYDVKM in the germline V gene. The CDR3 totals 15 residues. These data belong to a study of cytomegalovirus exposure and HLA in healthy donors. Whole-study findings and limits: The authors assumed roughly uniform sequencing depth across donors for presence/absence analyses.

J is TRBJ1-5 and V is TRBV28, with 8 bases aligning to TRBD1. This TCR was recovered from a girl aged 5 to 17 in good health and CMV-seronegative. Sequencing input: PBMCs. CDR3 nucleotide sequence: TGTGCCAGCATCGCGGACAGGGTCGGCAATCAGCCCCAGCATTTT. Translated, it gives CASIADRVGNQPQHF.